This T cell receptor (beta chain) emerged from a study of OX40 agonist ivuxolimab in advanced cancers. Broader study findings: No determination was made of the antigen specificity of the expanded peripheral T cells.

The CDR3 consists of 14 residues. The germline V and J ends were trimmed by 2 bases and 9 bases, with 15 bases remaining between them. Germline CDR1 and CDR2: SGDLS and YYNGEE. About this clone: Its specificity is unknown.

Clones were read by immunoSEQ multiplex PCR, and TCRdb kept only the in-frame ones, dropping some. The sample shows fewer than 40,000 clones, 60% to 85% of them seen only once. This sequence originates from an adult with an advanced solid tumor such as melanoma, head and neck, liver or kidney cancer. The sample here was CD4+ or CD8+ T cells sorted from blood, taken in a trial of the OX40 agonist ivuxolimab. The V gene is TRBV9, the J gene TRBJ2-1; D is unresolved. CDR3 amino acids: CASSVRPGWSEQFF. In DNA, the CDR3 is TGTGCCAGCAGCGTCCGACCGGGTTGGAGTGAGCAGTTCTTC.